A single sample gave rise to the 11 T cell receptor beta chains below, sequenced in a study of blood T cell repertoires in COVID-19. Measured with immunoSEQ multiplex PCR; TCRdb has only the in-frame clones, and not every one. The top ten clones hold 2% to 3% of a sample with about 120,000 clones, roughly 80% of them seen once. The sequencing input was peripheral blood. These receptors were taken from a man aged 45-65 years with acute or convalescent COVID-19.

This chain links TRBV10-3 with TRBJ2-1; 8 bases are a match to TRBD2. J lost 8 bases, V lost 8 bases, and 11 bases had no gene match. The CDR3 loop spans 14 amino acids. The V gene's germline CDR1 is ENHRY and CDR2 SYGVKD. CDR3 sequence reads: CAIAGGRAGDEQFF. Written as DNA, the CDR3 is TGTGCCATCGCGGGGGGCAGGGCGGGTGATGAGCAGTTCTTC.

This clone was counted between two and nine times. This chain uses TRBV10-2 with TRBJ1-5; TRBD1 might be the D (6 bases). The CDR3 runs 14 residues. Trimming removed 3 bases from V and 6 bases from J, with 12 bases in between. In germline, CDR1 is WSHSY, CDR2 SAAADI. CDR3 in amino acids: CASSESGVGQPQHF. The CDR3 DNA sequence: TGCGCCAGCAGTGAATCAGGGGTCGGTCAGCCCCAGCATTTT.

The chain recombines TRBV11-2 with TRBJ2-7; no reliable D call. CDR1 and CDR2 (germline): SGHAT, FQNNGV. The CDR3 extends over 13 amino acids. V was trimmed by 5 bases and J by 2 bases, leaving 10 bases between them. CDR3 coding DNA: TGTGCCAGCAGCCCCCGTTTCGCCTACGAGCAGTACTTC. It translates to CASSPRFAYEQYF.

This clone was observed a few times. The chain combines TRBV7-6 with TRBJ1-1; D may be TRBD1 (6 bases). The ends were cut back, 2 bases at V and 1 base at J, with 20 bases in the middle. Germline V gene lookup returns CDR1 SGHVS and CDR2 FNYEAQ. The CDR3 loop spans 18 amino acids. CDR3 bases: TGTGCCAGCAGCTTAAATGTAGGGGCCCGGGACAAGAACACTGAAGCTTTCTTT. It codes for CASSLNVGARDKNTEAFF.

The V and J genes are TRBV24-1 and TRBJ2-1, with D tentatively TRBD2 (5 bases). Per the germline V gene, CDR1 is KGHDR and CDR2 is SFDVKD. V gave up 4 bases and J gave up 9 bases, with 12 bases separating them. The CDR3 loop spans 13 amino acids. The CDR3 nucleotides read TGTGCCACCAGTGAGCCGGACTCCAGTGAGCAGTTCTTC. Amino acid sequence: CATSEPDSSEQFF.

The chain has TRBV7-2 and TRBJ1-5; the D is unclear. Germline V gives CDR1 SGHTA, CDR2 FQGNSA. CDR3 length equals 15 residues. Between the trimmed V and J ends, which lost 5 bases and 1 base, there was a span of 12 bases. CDR3 sequence reads: CASSHAGGSNQPQHF. The CDR3 nucleotides are TGTGCCAGCAGCCATGCAGGTGGAAGCAATCAGCCCCAGCATTTT.

Written as DNA, the CDR3 is TGTGCCAGCAGCGTCCGTGGGGACAGGATCTTCTTTGAAGCTTTCTTT. Translation: CASSVRGDRIFFEAFF. This chain connects TRBV11-2 to TRBJ1-1, with 8 bases aligning to TRBD1. The CDR3 extends over 16 amino acids. The germline V gene has CDR1 SGHAT and CDR2 FQNNGV. With V trimmed by 5 bases and J by 7 bases, 15 bases remained unmatched.

V and J are TRBV9 and TRBJ2-2; TRBD1 matches at 9 bases. V gave up 4 bases and J gave up 5 bases; unmatched junction bases: 6. The CDR3 contains 15 residues. Germline lookup yields CDR1 SGDLS and CDR2 YYNGEE. The DNA of the CDR3 is TGTGCCAGCAGCTCGGACAGGGGAGGAACCGGGGAGCTGTTTTTT. Protein product: CASSSDRGGTGELFF.

The chain uses TRBV7-3 and TRBJ2-5; D is uncertain. V was clipped by 3 bases and J by 1 base, with 6 bases between them. Germline CDR1 SGHTA, CDR2 FQGTGA. The CDR3 is 13 residues long. CDR3: CASSLWPQETQYF. The CDR3 coding sequence is TGTGCCAGCAGCTTGTGGCCCCAAGAGACCCAGTACTTC.

The chain joins TRBV13 to TRBJ2-7; TRBD2 might be the D (6 bases). The V and J ends lost 4 bases and 1 base respectively, with 14 bases between them. The germline V gene encodes CDR1 PRHDT and CDR2 FYEKMQ (reference sequence). This CDR3 has 15 amino acids. In DNA form, the CDR3 reads TGTGCCAGCAGCTCCACCTGGGGGGAATCCTACGAGCAGTACTTC. It translates to CASSSTWGESYEQYF. The variable domain in full, with the rest retrieved from reference TRBV13 and TRBJ2-7, is AAGVIQSPRHLIKEKRETATLKCYPIPRHDTVYWYQQGPGQDPQFLISFYEKMQSDKGSIPDRFSAQQFSDYHSELNMSSLELGDSALYFCASSSTWGESYEQYFGPGTRLTVT.

V is TRBV5-1 and J is TRBJ2-6; 8 nucleotides match TRBD1. In germline, CDR1 is SGHRS, CDR2 YFSETQ. The J segment lost 4 bases and the V segment lost 5 bases, leaving 8 bases of the junction unmatched. There are 16 residues in the CDR3. The CDR3: CASSRTGSTGANVLTF. CDR3 in DNA: TGCGCCAGCAGTAGGACAGGGTCTACCGGGGCCAACGTCCTGACTTTC.